These T cell receptor beta chains were read from a single sample in a study of T cell repertoires in cytomegalovirus infection. Their cognate antigens are unknown. MiXCR, run by TCRdb on the reads, gives a single entry per CDR3 protein. Of about 920,000 distinct CDR3 sequences listed, about 33% were seen once; the top ten hold around an eighth. The source was cultured CD8+ T cells from PBMCs, collected from culture after CMV antigen stimulation. The receptors here all came from a human donor in good health (CMV status not recorded). Some clones in this sample may be carry-over from other donors' samples. Both conserved end residues are part of each CDR3. D genes are given only for firm matches. Only some rows state a clone size, as once, few, many or a class for expanded clones.

few | TRBJ1-1 | TRBD1 | TRBV4-1 | CASSHLPGTGETEAFF
. | TRBJ1-4 | . | TRBV5-4 | CASSLGGRGHREKLFF
. | TRBJ2-3 | . | TRBV5-4 | CASSLSGIDTDTQYF
. | TRBJ2-3 | TRBD1 | TRBV29-1 | CSVAMTGGMTDTQYF
few | TRBJ2-5 | TRBD2 | TRBV27 | CATSLAGRAQETQYF
. | TRBJ2-3 | . | TRBV25-1 | CASSEGQRSTDTQYF
. | TRBJ1-2 | TRBD1 | TRBV4-1 | CASSSGTGENYGYTF
few | TRBJ2-6 | . | TRBV6-6 | CASSVPEGANVLTF
few | TRBJ2-1 | TRBD2 | TRBV19 | CASGAGGNEQFF
. | TRBJ2-1 | TRBD1 | TRBV7-9 | CASSWDRAYSYNEQFF
few | TRBJ2-6 | TRBD1 | TRBV12-3/TRBV12-4 | CASSQGVGGANVLTF
many | TRBJ1-4 | TRBD1 | TRBV12-3/TRBV12-4 | CASSLDGTGTNEKLFF
once | TRBJ1-5 | TRBD1 | TRBV2 | CASSEGRYRGQPQHF
. | TRBJ2-7 | TRBD2 | TRBV14 | CASSQGLAGALSYEQYF
. | TRBJ1-1 | . | TRBV6-4 | CASSTEGPTEAFF
. | TRBJ1-1 | . | TRBV19 | CASSPSILNTEAFF
. | TRBJ2-5 | TRBD2 | TRBV7-2 | CASSRGLAKETQYF
few | TRBJ1-1 | TRBD1 | TRBV7-9 | CASSRRDSSTEAFF
few | TRBJ1-6 | . | TRBV7-9 | CASSSPGREGSPLHF
. | TRBJ2-1 | . | TRBV27 | CASSTSFYNEQFF
. | TRBJ2-1 | . | TRBV29-1 | CSVDSEGLEQFF
. | TRBJ2-3 | TRBD2 | TRBV5-1 | CASSWGLAATDTQYF
many | TRBJ1-1 | TRBD1 | TRBV25-1 | CASSASTGLGTEAFF
. | TRBJ1-6 | . | TRBV4-2 | CASSPNGPLHF
many | TRBJ2-2 | TRBD1 | TRBV7-2 | CASSQDRGPPGELFF
. | TRBJ2-5 | . | TRBV4-2 | CASGQKGPWETQYF
few | TRBJ1-2 | . | TRBV7-2 | CASSLDGQRYYGYTF
. | TRBJ2-1 | TRBD1 | TRBV6-5 | CASSHRDREPGEQFF
few | TRBJ2-3 | . | TRBV29-1 | CSVEDRWVRSYPDTQYF
. | TRBJ2-7 | TRBD1 | TRBV18 | CASSTLDRGIYEQYF
few | TRBJ1-1 | TRBD1 | TRBV15 | CATSSSDRGDTEAFF
. | TRBJ2-3 | . | TRBV11-3 | CASSLREGDTQYF